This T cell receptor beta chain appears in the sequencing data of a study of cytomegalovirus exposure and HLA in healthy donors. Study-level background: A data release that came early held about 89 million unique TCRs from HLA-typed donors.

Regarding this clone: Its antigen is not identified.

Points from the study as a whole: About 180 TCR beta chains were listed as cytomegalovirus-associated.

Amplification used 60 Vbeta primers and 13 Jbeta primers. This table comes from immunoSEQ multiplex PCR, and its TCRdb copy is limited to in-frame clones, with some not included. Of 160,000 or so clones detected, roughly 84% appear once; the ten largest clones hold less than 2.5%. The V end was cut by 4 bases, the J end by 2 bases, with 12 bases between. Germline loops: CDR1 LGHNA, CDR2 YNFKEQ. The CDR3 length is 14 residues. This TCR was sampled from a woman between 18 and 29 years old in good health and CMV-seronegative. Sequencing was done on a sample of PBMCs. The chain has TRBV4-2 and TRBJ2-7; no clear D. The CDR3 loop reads CASSPLPGTYEQYF. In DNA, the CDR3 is TGTGCCAGCAGCCCCCTCCCGGGTACCTACGAGCAGTACTTC.